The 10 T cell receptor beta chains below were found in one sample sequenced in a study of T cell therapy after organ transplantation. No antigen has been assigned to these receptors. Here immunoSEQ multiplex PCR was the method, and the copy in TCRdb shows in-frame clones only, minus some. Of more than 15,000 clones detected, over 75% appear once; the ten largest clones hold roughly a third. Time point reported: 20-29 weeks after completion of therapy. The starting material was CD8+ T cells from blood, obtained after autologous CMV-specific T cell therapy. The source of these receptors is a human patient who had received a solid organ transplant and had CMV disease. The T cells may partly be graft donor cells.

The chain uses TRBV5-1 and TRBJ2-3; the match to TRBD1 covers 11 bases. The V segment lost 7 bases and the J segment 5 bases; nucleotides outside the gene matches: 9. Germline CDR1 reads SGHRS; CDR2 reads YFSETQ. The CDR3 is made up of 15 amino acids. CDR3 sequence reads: CASLPRTGGRDTQYF. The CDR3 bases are TGCGCCAGCCTTCCACGGACAGGGGGCCGAGATACGCAGTATTTT.

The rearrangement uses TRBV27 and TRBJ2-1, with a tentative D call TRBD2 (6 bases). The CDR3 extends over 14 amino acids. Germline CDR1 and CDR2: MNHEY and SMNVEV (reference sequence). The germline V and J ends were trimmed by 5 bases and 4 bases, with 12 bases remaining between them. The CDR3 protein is CASSPGLEYNEQFF. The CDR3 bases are TGTGCCAGCAGTCCGGGACTCGAGTACAATGAGCAGTTCTTC.

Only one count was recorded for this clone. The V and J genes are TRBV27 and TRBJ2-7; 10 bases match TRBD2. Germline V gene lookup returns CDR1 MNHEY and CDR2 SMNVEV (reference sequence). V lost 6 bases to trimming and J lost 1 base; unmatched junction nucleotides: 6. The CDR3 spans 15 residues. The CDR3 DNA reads TGTGCCAGCAGCAGCTGGACTAGCGGTTCCTACGAGCAGTACTTC. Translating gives CASSSWTSGSYEQYF.

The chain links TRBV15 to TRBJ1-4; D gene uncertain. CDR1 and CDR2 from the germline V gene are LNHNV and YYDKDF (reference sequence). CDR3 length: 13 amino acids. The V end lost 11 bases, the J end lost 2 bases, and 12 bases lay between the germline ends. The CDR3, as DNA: TGTGCCGCTCGTCGGGCGACTAATGAAAAACTGTTTTTT. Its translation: CAARRATNEKLFF.

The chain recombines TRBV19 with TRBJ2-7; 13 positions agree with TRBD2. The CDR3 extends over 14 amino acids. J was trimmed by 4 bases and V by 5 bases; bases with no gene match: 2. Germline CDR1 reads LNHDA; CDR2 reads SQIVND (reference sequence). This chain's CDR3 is CASSAGLAGYEQYF. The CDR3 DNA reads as TGTGCCAGTAGTGCGGGACTAGCGGGGTACGAGCAGTACTTC.

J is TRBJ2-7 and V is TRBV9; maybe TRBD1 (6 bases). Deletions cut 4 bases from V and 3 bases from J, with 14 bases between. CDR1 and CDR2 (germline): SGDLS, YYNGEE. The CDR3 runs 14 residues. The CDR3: CASSFRDTVYEQYF. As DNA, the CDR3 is TGTGCCAGCAGCTTCCGGGACACGGTCTACGAGCAGTACTTC.

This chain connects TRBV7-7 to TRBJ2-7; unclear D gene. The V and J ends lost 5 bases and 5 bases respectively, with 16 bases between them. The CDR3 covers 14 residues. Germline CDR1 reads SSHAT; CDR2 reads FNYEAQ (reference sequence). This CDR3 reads CASSPRTAFDEQYF. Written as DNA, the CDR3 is TGTGCCAGCAGCCCCCGGACCGCGTTTGACGAGCAGTACTTC.

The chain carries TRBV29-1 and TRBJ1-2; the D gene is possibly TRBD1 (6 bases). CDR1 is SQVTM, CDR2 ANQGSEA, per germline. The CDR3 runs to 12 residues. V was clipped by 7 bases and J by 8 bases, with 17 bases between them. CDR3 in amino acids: CSGETGAGGYTF. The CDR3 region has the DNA TGCAGCGGCGAGACAGGCGCAGGGGGCTACACCTTC.

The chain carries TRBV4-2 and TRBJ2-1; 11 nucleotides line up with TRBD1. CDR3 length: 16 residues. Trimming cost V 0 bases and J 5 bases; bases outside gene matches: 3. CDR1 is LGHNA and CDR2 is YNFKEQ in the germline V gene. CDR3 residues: CASSQDGGQGDNEQFF. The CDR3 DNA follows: TGTGCCAGCAGCCAAGATGGGGGACAGGGGGACAATGAGCAGTTCTTC.

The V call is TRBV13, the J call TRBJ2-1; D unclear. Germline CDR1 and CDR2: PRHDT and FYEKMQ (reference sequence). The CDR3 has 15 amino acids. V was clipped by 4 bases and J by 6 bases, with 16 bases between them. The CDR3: CASSSGPIPANEQFF. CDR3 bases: TGTGCCAGCAGCTCCGGACCCATCCCCGCCAATGAGCAGTTCTTC.